This T cell receptor beta chain derives from a study of STAT5B mutations in CD4+ large granular lymphocyte leukemia (dated by TCRdb to the early 2020s). Turning to the overall study: Among healthy controls, the CDR3 'QG' motif was associated with a particular HLA allele. The study compared the TCRbeta repertoires of patients with CD4+ T-cell large granular lymphocyte leukemia against the TCRbeta repertoires of healthy blood donors. The purity of purified fractions was confirmed by flow cytometry on FACSCanto II or FACSVerse to exceed 95% among lymphocytes. Findings and caveats that apply to the study as a whole: The data were not HLA-matched, and the relatively small sample size could explain the higher clonality seen in CD4+ compared with CD8+ T-LGLL. CD4-sorted patient repertoires appeared more clonal than healthy CD4+ repertoires, and this difference persisted after removing the putative leukemic clones. Main leukemic clonotypes were private to each patient, although roughly 25% of the main leukemic clonotypes were found at low frequency in the non-leukemic repertoires of other patients. TRBV06-family usage was enriched among the top patient clones (8/27) compared with healthy controls (2/35).

The immunoSEQ assay at survey resolution was applied to genomic DNA for sequencing of TCRbeta rearrangements. In the authors' own workflow: In the TCR sequencing data, the lowest productive clonotype frequency that could be detected was 2.59 x 10-5. Only productive TCRbeta rearrangements, meaning sequences that were complete and in-frame, were kept for the analyses. Simpson clonality, calculated in the immunoSEQ Analyzer version 3.0, was used as the measure of sample clonality. Clones were categorized by frequency as very rare, small, medium, large (1-20%) or hyperexpanded (>20%). Generation probabilities were estimated with OLGA 1.2.3, V-gene circos plots were generated with VDJtools, specificities were searched for in VDJdb, and CDR3 motifs were identified with GLIPH. The clones in this table, taken by TCRdb from immuneACCESS, are in-frame only. Not every clone is retained; where verified, under half of the shortfall comes from an unresolved V gene, and the cause of the rest is unknown. Clone size and the V and J calls come from that table; the DNA yielded D and trimming. Within this sample are about 34,000 clones, with under 80% of them counted one time only. The leading ten clones occupy roughly 2.3% of the sample.

The CDR3 starts with the cysteine, ends with the phenylalanine, and has 13 residues. This entry keeps only the CDR3 DNA: 39 bases, framed from base 1. V loses 5 bases, J loses 1 base, and the germline ends lie 5 bases apart. Via the germline V gene, CDR1 is SGHAT and CDR2 FQNNGV. Healthy controls were fewer than 40 blood donors whose buffy coats came from the Finnish Red Cross blood service. All TCR-sequenced material derived from peripheral blood: patient blood samples and healthy donor buffy coats. Peripheral blood mononuclear cells were isolated by Ficoll-Hypaque gradient centrifugation. CD4+ cells were purified magnetically from the buffy coats of healthy controls. The Gentra Puregene Cell and Tissue kit was used to extract genomic DNA, and a Qubit 2.0 fluorometer was used to measure the amount of genomic DNA. Turning to this clone: Its antigen is unknown. Base quality data are lacking; no much larger clone is found one base away.

The chain is encoded by TRBV11-2 joined to TRBJ2-2; a confident D gene designation cannot be given. Sequencing used CD4+ T cells from blood buffy coats. This TCR was recovered from a human donor in good health. The CDR3 protein is CASSLQNTGELFF. The DNA sequence is as follows: TGTGCCAGCAGCCTACAGAACACCGGGGAGCTGTTTTTT.